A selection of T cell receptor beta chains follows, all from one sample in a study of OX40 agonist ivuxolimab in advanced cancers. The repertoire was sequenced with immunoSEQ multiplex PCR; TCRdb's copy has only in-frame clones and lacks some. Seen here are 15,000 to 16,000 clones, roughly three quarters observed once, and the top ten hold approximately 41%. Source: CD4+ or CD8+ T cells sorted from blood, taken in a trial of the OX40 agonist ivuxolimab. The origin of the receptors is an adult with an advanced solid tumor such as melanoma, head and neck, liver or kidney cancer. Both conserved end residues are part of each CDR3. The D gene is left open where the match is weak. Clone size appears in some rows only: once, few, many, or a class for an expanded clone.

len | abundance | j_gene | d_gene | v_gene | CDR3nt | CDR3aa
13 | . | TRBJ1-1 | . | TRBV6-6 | TGTGCCAGCACGTCAGGGCTGGGCACTGAAGCTTTCTTT | CASTSGLGTEAFF
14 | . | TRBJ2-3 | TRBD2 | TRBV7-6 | TGTGCCAGCAGCTCTAGCGGGAGCACAGATACGCAGTATTTT | CASSSSGSTDTQYF
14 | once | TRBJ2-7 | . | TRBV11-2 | TGTGCCAGCAGCTTTGGGGGACCTTCCTACGAGCAGTACTTC | CASSFGGPSYEQYF
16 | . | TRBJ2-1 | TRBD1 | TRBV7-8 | TGTGCCAGCAGCTTAGCTGGACAGGGGGCTTACAATGAGCAGTTCTTC | CASSLAGQGAYNEQFF
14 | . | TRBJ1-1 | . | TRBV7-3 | TGTGCCAGCAGCTCCACGGGGTGGAACACTGAAGCTTTCTTT | CASSSTGWNTEAFF
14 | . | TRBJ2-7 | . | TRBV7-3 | TGTGCCAGCAGCTTAGGCGGGGATTGGGACGAGCAGTACTTC | CASSLGGDWDEQYF
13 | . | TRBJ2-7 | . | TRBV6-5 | TGTGCCAGCAGTTACGGTGCCCCCTACGAGCAGTACTTC | CASSYGAPYEQYF
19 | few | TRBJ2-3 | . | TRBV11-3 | TGTGCCAGCAGCTTATCAAGAGGGGCAAGGCGGGGCGACCGCGATACGCAGTATTTT | CASSLSRGARRGDRDTQYF
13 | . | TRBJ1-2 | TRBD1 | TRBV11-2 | TGTGCCAGCAGCCTCCGGACAGGGTTTGGCTACACCTTC | CASSLRTGFGYTF
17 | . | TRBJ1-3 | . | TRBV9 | TGTGCCAGCAGCGTTTGGGGCAGCCCGAGCTCTGGAAACACCATATATTTT | CASSVWGSPSSGNTIYF
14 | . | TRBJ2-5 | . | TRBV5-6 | TGTGCCAGCAGCTTGGGAGGGGGCCAAGAGACCCAGTACTTC | CASSLGGGQETQYF
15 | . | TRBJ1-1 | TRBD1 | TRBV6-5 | TGTGCCAGCAGTATTCTAGGGACAGGGGCTGGTGAAGCTTTCTTT | CASSILGTGAGEAFF
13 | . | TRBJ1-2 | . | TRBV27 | TGTGCCAGCAGTCTACAGGATAACTATGGCTACACCTTC | CASSLQDNYGYTF
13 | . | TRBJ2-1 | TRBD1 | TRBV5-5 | TGTGCCAGCAGCTTGACACAGGGGTATGAGCAGTTCTTC | CASSLTQGYEQFF
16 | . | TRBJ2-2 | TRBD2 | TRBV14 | TGTGCCAGCAGCCATCGCGGGGGGGCGGAGACCGGGGAGCTGTTTTTT | CASSHRGGAETGELFF
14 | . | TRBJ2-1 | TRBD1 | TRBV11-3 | TGTGCCAGCAGCTTCCGGGACAGGGGCAATGAGCAGTTCTTC | CASSFRDRGNEQFF
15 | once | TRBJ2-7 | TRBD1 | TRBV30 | TGTGCCTGGAGTCCCTGGGACAGGGAGGACTACGAGCAGTACTTC | CAWSPWDREDYEQYF
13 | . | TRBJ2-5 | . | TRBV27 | TGTGCCAGCAGTTTATCCCCTTCAGGGGCCCAGTACTTC | CASSLSPSGAQYF
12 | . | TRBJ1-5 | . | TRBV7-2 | TGTGCCAGCAGCTTACTTAATCAGCCCCAGCATTTT | CASSLLNQPQHF
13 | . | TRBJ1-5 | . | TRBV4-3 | TGCGCCAGCAGCCAAGACAGGGTTCAGCCCCAGCATTTT | CASSQDRVQPQHF
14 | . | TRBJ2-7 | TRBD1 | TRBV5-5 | TGTGCCAGCAGCAACGGGGACAGCCCTTACGAGCAGTACTTC | CASSNGDSPYEQYF
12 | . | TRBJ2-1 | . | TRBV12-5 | TGTGCTAGTGGCCTAGGGGGCAATGAGCAGTTCTTC | CASGLGGNEQFF
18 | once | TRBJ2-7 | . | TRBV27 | TGTGCCAGCAGTTCATACATCGTCGGGACTCTAAGCTCCTACGAGCAGTACTTC | CASSSYIVGTLSSYEQYF
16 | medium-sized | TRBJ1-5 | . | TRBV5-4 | TGTGCCAGCAGCTTGGCCTCGCAGGGACCGTATCAGCCCCAGCATTTT | CASSLASQGPYQPQHF
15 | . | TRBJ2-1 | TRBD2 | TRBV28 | TGTGCCAGCAACGCCGGGACTAGTCAGGTCAATGAGCAGTTCTTC | CASNAGTSQVNEQFF
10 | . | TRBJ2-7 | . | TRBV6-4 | TGTGCCAGTCGCATCTACGAGCAGTACTTC | CASRIYEQYF
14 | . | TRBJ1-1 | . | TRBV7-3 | TGCGCCAGCAGCCCCGAGGCTGGGATTACTGAAGCTTTCTTT | CASSPEAGITEAFF
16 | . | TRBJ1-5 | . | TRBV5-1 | TGCGCCAGCAGCTTGGGCGACGGGGGACCTAATCAGCCCCAGCATTTT | CASSLGDGGPNQPQHF
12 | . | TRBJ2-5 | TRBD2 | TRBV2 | TGTGCCACCGGGGGGGCGGTAGAGACCCAGTACTTC | CATGGAVETQYF
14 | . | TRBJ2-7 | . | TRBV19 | TGTGCCAGTAGTATAACGGGACTCAGCGACGAGCAGTACTTC | CASSITGLSDEQYF
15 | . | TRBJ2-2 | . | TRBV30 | TGTGCCAACAAACAGGGTATGGGTGACACCGGGGAGCTGTTTTTT | CANKQGMGDTGELFF
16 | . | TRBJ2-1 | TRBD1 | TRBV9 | TGTGCCAGCAGCGCTCAAGGGGCAGGGGGATTATTCGAGCAGTTCTTC | CASSAQGAGGLFEQFF
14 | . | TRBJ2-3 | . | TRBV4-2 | TGTGCCAGCAGCCCACAGGTCAGCACAGATACGCAGTATTTT | CASSPQVSTDTQYF
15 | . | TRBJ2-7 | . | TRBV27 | TGTGCCAGCAGTTTAAGGTCAAGTAGCTCCTACGAGCAGTACTTC | CASSLRSSSSYEQYF
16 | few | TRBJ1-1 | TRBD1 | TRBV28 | TGTGCCAGCAGTTCCCGGACAGGGGGCGCTCACACTGAAGCTTTCTTT | CASSSRTGGAHTEAFF
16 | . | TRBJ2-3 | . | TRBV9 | TGTGCCAGCAGCGTAATAGGAGCGGGTAAACACGATACGCAGTATTTT | CASSVIGAGKHDTQYF
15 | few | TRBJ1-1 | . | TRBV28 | TGTGCCAGCAGCCGCGGACAGTTTACCCTGAATGAAGCTTTCTTT | CASSRGQFTLNEAFF
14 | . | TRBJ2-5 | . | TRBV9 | TGTGCCAGCAGCGTAGGAGGTTACCAAGAGACCCAGTACTTC | CASSVGGYQETQYF
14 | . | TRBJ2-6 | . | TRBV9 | TGTGCCAGCAGCGTAGAGTCCAGGGCCAACGTCCTGACTTTC | CASSVESRANVLTF
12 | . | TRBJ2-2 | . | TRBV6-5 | TGTGCCAGCAGTTACGGAGGCGGGGAGCTGTTTTTT | CASSYGGGELFF
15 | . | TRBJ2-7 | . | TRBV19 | TGTGCCAGTAGTATGGGGGGACTCGCTACCTACGAGCAGTACTTC | CASSMGGLATYEQYF
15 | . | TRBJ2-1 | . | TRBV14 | TGTGCCAGCAGCCAAGATTCGGGGTTCGACAATGAGCAGTTCTTC | CASSQDSGFDNEQFF
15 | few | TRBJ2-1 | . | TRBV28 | TGTGCCAGCAGTACGGACGAACCGACACGAGGATGGCAGTTCTTC | CASSTDEPTRGWQFF
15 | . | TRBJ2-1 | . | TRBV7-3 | TGTGCCAGCAGCTTAATGGGCGGGACAGCGAATGAGCAGTTCTTC | CASSLMGGTANEQFF
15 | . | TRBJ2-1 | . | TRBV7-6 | TGTGCCAGCAGCTCCGCCCAGACAGTTAACAATGAGCAGTTCTTC | CASSSAQTVNNEQFF
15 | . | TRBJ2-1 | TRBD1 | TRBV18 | TGTGCCAGCTCACCGGGCAGGGGGTCGGGGAATGAGCAGTTCTTC | CASSPGRGSGNEQFF
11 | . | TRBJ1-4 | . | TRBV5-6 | TGTGCCAGCAGCTTTGGGGAAAAACTGTTTTTT | CASSFGEKLFF
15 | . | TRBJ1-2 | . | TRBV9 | TGTGCCAGCAGCGGCGGGACAAAAACTAACTATGGCTACACCTTC | CASSGGTKTNYGYTF
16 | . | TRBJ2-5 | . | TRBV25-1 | TGTGCCAGCAGCCCGAAGACCGACGGAGACCAAGAGACCCAGTACTTC | CASSPKTDGDQETQYF
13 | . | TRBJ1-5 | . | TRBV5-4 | TGTGCCAGCAGCTTCGGGGGGGCCGGGTCCCAGCATTTT | CASSFGGAGSQHF
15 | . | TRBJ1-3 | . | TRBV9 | TGTGCCAGCAGCCCCCGGGACGCCAGTAGAAACACCATATATTTT | CASSPRDASRNTIYF
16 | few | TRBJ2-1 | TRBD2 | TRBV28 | TGTGCCAGCAGTTTAAATTCCCTAGCGGGAGTGGGTGAGCAGTTCTTC | CASSLNSLAGVGEQFF
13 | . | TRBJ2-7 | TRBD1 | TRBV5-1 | TGCGCCAGCAGCTGGACAGGGGGCCCCGAGCAGTACTTC | CASSWTGGPEQYF